These T cell receptor beta chains were read from a single sample in a study of T cell responses to AZD1222 COVID-19 vaccine. Using immunoSEQ multiplex PCR, the repertoire was profiled, and TCRdb retains in-frame clones only, with some absent. The sample shows 85,000 to 130,000 clones, 75% to 90% of them seen only once. The input for sequencing was peripheral blood, taken on day 0 of AZD1222 vaccination. These receptors were collected from an adult in good health. Both conserved end residues are part of each CDR3. A D gene is named only where the DNA matches it firmly. Expanded clones get a size class; other rows say once, few or many, or leave the size out.

j_call d_call v_call clone_size cdr3_aa cdr3_nt
TRBJ2-7 TRBD1 TRBV13 once CASSVKGPGQGSYEQYF TGTGCCAGCAGCGTCAAGGGGCCGGGACAGGGCTCCTACGAGCAGTACTTC
TRBJ2-5 - TRBV7-2 - CASSLDGGIGETQYF TGTGCCAGCAGCTTAGATGGGGGGATCGGAGAGACCCAGTACTTC
TRBJ2-7 TRBD1 TRBV9 - CASSAGTGGYEQYF TGTGCCAGCAGCGCCGGGACAGGGGGTTATGAGCAGTACTTC
TRBJ2-1 - TRBV7-7 few CASSLGGQAYNEQFF TGTGCTAGCAGCTTAGGAGGGCAGGCTTACAATGAGCAGTTCTTC
TRBJ2-5 - TRBV5-1 - CASSLEGVPQETQYF TGCGCCAGCAGCTTGGAAGGGGTGCCGCAAGAGACCCAGTACTTC
TRBJ1-5 - TRBV7-3 - CASSLNGGGPQHF TGTGCCAGCAGCTTAAACGGAGGGGGGCCCCAGCATTTT
TRBJ1-5 - TRBV4-1 many CASRIKVVGSNQPQHF TGCGCCAGCAGAATCAAGGTGGTGGGGAGCAATCAGCCCCAGCATTTT
TRBJ1-1 - TRBV5-1 - CASSLARGNTEAFF TGCGCCAGCAGCTTGGCCAGGGGGAACACTGAAGCTTTCTTT
TRBJ2-7 TRBD2 TRBV6-4 - CASSKERGYEQYF TGTGCCAGCAGTAAGGAGCGGGGTTACGAGCAGTACTTC
TRBJ2-3 - TRBV20-1 once CSARDSRQYF TGCAGTGCTAGAGATTCTCGGCAGTATTTT
TRBJ1-2 TRBD1 TRBV7-8 once CASSSKTGVYGYTF TGTGCCAGCAGCTCAAAGACAGGGGTATATGGCTACACCTTC
TRBJ1-2 - TRBV7-9 - CASSLGYQGNYGYTF TGTGCCAGCAGCTTAGGGTACCAGGGGAACTATGGCTACACCTTC
TRBJ2-7 - TRBV11-2 - CASSLAQGIYEQYF TGTGCCAGCAGCTTAGCTCAGGGTATCTACGAGCAGTACTTC
TRBJ2-7 TRBD2 TRBV7-8 - CASSRGLAGGSSYEQYF TGTGCCAGCAGCCGAGGACTAGCGGGGGGGTCCTCCTACGAGCAGTACTTC
TRBJ1-1 TRBD1 TRBV18 - CASSPTGQMNTEAFF TGTGCCAGCTCACCTACGGGACAGATGAACACTGAAGCTTTCTTT
TRBJ1-2 TRBD1 TRBV4-1 - CASSTQDRGRTYGYTF TGCGCCAGCAGCACCCAGGACAGGGGGCGTACCTATGGCTACACCTTC
TRBJ2-7 TRBD1 TRBV4-1 - CASSQVSGQATYEQYF TGCGCCAGCAGCCAAGTATCAGGACAGGCAACCTACGAGCAGTACTTC
TRBJ2-7 - TRBV7-3 - CASPQVRDWFSYEQYF TGTGCCAGCCCGCAGGTAAGGGACTGGTTCTCCTACGAGCAGTACTTC
TRBJ1-2 - TRBV19 - CASSIGPERYGYTF TGTGCCAGTAGTATAGGTCCCGAACGGTATGGCTACACCTTC
TRBJ2-7 - TRBV5-1 - CASSLTRGYEQYF TGCGCCAGCAGCTTGACCAGAGGCTACGAGCAGTACTTC
TRBJ1-5 - TRBV5-1 - CASRQDFNQPQHF TGCGCCAGCAGACAGGACTTCAATCAGCCCCAGCATTTT
TRBJ1-5 - TRBV9 - CASSPRDHNQPQHF TGTGCCAGCAGCCCCCGGGACCACAATCAGCCCCAGCATTTT
TRBJ2-1 - TRBV4-2 - CASSQDGLYNYNEQFF TGTGCCAGCAGCCAAGATGGGCTATACAACTACAATGAGCAGTTCTTC
TRBJ1-2 TRBD1 TRBV6-5 - CASRPGQGSYGYTF TGTGCCAGCAGACCCGGACAGGGATCCTATGGCTACACCTTC
TRBJ1-5 TRBD1 TRBV5-8 - CASSLFSAGTGVGQPQHF TGTGCCAGCAGCTTGTTTTCAGCCGGGACAGGAGTAGGTCAGCCCCAGCATTTT
TRBJ2-4 - TRBV4-1 - CASSQTTNRDTAKNIQYF TGCGCCAGCAGCCAGACCACAAATCGGGACACAGCCAAAAACATTCAGTACTTC
TRBJ1-1 - TRBV7-9 - CASSYSDSTEAFF TGTGCCAGCAGCTACTCAGACAGCACTGAAGCTTTCTTT
TRBJ2-2 - TRBV7-3 - CASSLTPQNTGELFF TGTGCCAGCAGCTTAACGCCTCAGAACACCGGGGAGCTGTTTTTT
TRBJ1-2 - TRBV25-1 - CASSEGAGTNYGYTF TGTGCCAGCAGTGAAGGGGCGGGTACTAACTATGGCTACACCTTC
TRBJ1-3 - TRBV18 - CASSPPSGGFLNTIYF TGTGCCAGCTCACCACCTTCCGGAGGTTTTTTAAACACCATATATTTT
TRBJ1-6 - TRBV6-6 - CASSYANVGPALHF TGTGCCAGCAGTTACGCGAACGTAGGGCCGGCCCTCCACTTT
TRBJ2-7 TRBD1 TRBV6-2/TRBV6-3 - CASSYVDRVHEQYF TGTGCCAGCAGTTACGTGGACAGGGTCCACGAGCAGTACTTC
TRBJ1-2 - TRBV30 once CAWTSGGGANYGYTF TGTGCCTGGACCTCCGGAGGGGGGGCGAACTATGGCTACACCTTC
TRBJ2-5 TRBD2 TRBV27 - CASSLAGGPETQYF TGTGCCAGCAGTCTAGCGGGGGGGCCAGAGACCCAGTACTTC
TRBJ1-4 TRBD1 TRBV7-8 - CASSITRGPSNEKLFF TGTGCCAGCAGCATTACCAGGGGGCCTTCTAATGAAAAACTGTTTTTT
TRBJ2-5 TRBD1 TRBV5-1 - CASSFQTGEGETQYF TGCGCCAGCAGCTTCCAGACAGGGGAAGGGGAGACCCAGTACTTC
TRBJ2-5 - TRBV3-1/TRBV3-2 - CASSQEGRRETQYF TGTGCCAGCAGCCAAGAAGGCAGGAGGGAGACCCAGTACTTC
TRBJ1-1 TRBD1 TRBV7-3 - CASSLTGQGASSTEAFF TGTGCCAGCAGCTTAACGGGACAGGGGGCTTCGAGCACTGAAGCTTTCTTT
TRBJ2-3 - TRBV7-3 few CASSPVRGVSTDTQYF TGTGCCAGCAGCCCCGTACGGGGCGTGAGCACAGATACGCAGTATTTT
TRBJ2-7 TRBD1 TRBV29-1 - CSVARTGSYEQYF TGCAGCGTTGCTCGGACAGGCTCGTACGAGCAGTACTTC